This T cell receptor beta chain comes out of a study of regulatory T cells in long-lasting Graves disease. The sample's time point: persistent/refractory GD, antithyroid drugs over 5 years with positive TRAb. Extracted PBMC RNA gave rise to the TCR library. Investigators prepared the TCR beta libraries by applying iRepertoire HTBI primers and Arm-PCR of CDR3 regions. TCRdb analysed the multiplex PCR reads with MiXCR anew, one entry per CDR3 protein. Of approximately 690,000 distinct CDR3 sequences listed, around 30% were seen once; the top ten hold about 40%. This clonotype was seen repeatedly, ten times or more. V was cut by 2 bases and J by 1 base, with 8 bases left in between. Germline V gene data show CDR1 as ENHRY and CDR2 as SYGVKD. This CDR3 has 14 residues.

The chain combines TRBV10-3 with TRBJ1-1, with TRBD1 as a possible D gene (5 bases). The source material was peripheral blood mononuclear cells (PBMCs), sampled when the disease was refractory, from a patient treated with antithyroid drugs. This TCR derives from a female donor with Graves disease. The chain's CDR3 is CAISELDRNTEAFF. The DNA for the CDR3 is TGTGCCATCAGTGAGCTCGACAGGAACACTGAAGCTTTCTTT.